The clone carrying this TCR beta chain was counted many times. The antigen remains unidentified. 5'RACE generated cDNA with 10-nucleotide random UMIs. From the 5' RACE reads, TCRdb called clonotypes with MiXCR, one entry per CDR3 protein. The sample yields fewer than 110,000 distinct CDR3 sequences, approximately 11% seen once. These data are taken from a study of neurological immune-mediated disorders. Time point noted: longitudinal time-point 3. From 2 million PBMCs stored at -80 C, the unsorted libraries were generated. General study points: CDR3 amino acid sequences found in expanded clones were never shared across subjects, suggesting private repertoires in all groups. HTLV-1-associated myelopathy had the most TCR clonal expansion, whereas multiple sclerosis had the least (lower than in healthy controls).

Germline V gene lookup returns CDR1 MNHEY and CDR2 SVGAGI. The CDR3 is 13 amino acids. V lost 5 bases, J lost 1 base, and 8 bases lay in between. The sample taken for sequencing was PBMCs. The chain combines TRBV6-5 with TRBJ1-1; D gene uncertain. This clonotype originated in a female donor with HTLV-1-associated myelopathy (HAM/TSP). The CDR3 here is CASSQRQNTEAFF. As DNA, the CDR3 is TGTGCCAGCAGTCAACGACAGAACACTGAAGCTTTCTTT.